A selection of T cell receptor beta chains follows, all from one sample in a study of blood T cell repertoires in COVID-19. Sequencing used immunoSEQ multiplex PCR; TCRdb keeps in-frame clones, though not all of them. Seen here are 150,000 to 200,000 clones, about 84% observed once, and the top ten hold roughly 6%. Sequences were obtained from PBMCs or T cells enriched from blood (not recorded which). These receptors all come from a man aged 35-49 years who had recovered from COVID-19. CDR3s include the opening cysteine and the closing phenylalanine or tryptophan. Fields, in order: clone size, J gene, D gene, V gene, CDR3 protein, CDR3 DNA. D genes are given only for firm matches. Size tells how often a clone was seen (once, few, many) or the class of an expanded clone, and some rows leave it out.

.,TRBJ2-3,.,TRBV3-1/TRBV3-2,CASSPDSSFTDTQYF,TGTGCCAGCAGCCCTGACTCCTCCTTCACAGATACGCAGTATTTT
.,TRBJ2-1,TRBD1,TRBV5-1,CASSRPGTGGYNEQFF,TGCGCCAGCAGCCGACCCGGGACAGGGGGCTACAATGAGCAGTTCTTC
.,TRBJ2-7,TRBD1,TRBV5-1,CASSLRQGDYEQYF,TGCGCCAGCAGCTTGAGACAGGGAGACTACGAGCAGTACTTC
.,TRBJ2-7,TRBD2,TRBV11-2,CASSFSGGASYEQYF,TGTGCCAGCAGCTTTAGCGGGGGGGCCTCCTACGAGCAGTACTTC
.,TRBJ1-2,.,TRBV5-4,CASSLGGGRREGYTF,TGTGCCAGCAGCTTGGGGGGGGGCCGCCGGGAGGGCTACACCTTC
once,TRBJ1-5,TRBD1,TRBV7-9,CASSPGQGAYQPQHF,TGTGCCAGCAGCCCGGGACAGGGGGCTTATCAGCCCCAGCATTTT
.,TRBJ2-1,TRBD2,TRBV10-2,CASSRTSGGDLNEQFF,TGCGCCAGCAGCAGGACTAGCGGGGGGGACCTCAATGAGCAGTTCTTC
few,TRBJ1-5,.,TRBV6-5,CASGGRGYSNQPQHF,TGTGCCAGCGGGGGCAGGGGATATAGCAATCAGCCCCAGCATTTT
.,TRBJ2-7,.,TRBV10-3,CAISGLLKSEQYF,TGTGCCATCAGCGGACTATTAAAGAGCGAGCAGTACTTC
few,TRBJ2-2,TRBD2,TRBV5-1,CASSPGLARVTGELFF,TGCGCCAGCAGCCCGGGACTAGCGAGGGTAACCGGGGAGCTGTTTTTT
few,TRBJ2-2,TRBD1,TRBV11-2,CASSGRSYRGTRAGELFF,TGTGCCAGCAGCGGCCGGAGTTACAGGGGAACGAGGGCCGGGGAGCTGTTTTTT
.,TRBJ1-1,.,TRBV6-5,CASSYGLDRGDTEAFF,TGTGCCAGCAGTTATGGGTTGGATCGGGGAGACACTGAAGCTTTCTTT
few,TRBJ1-1,.,TRBV29-1,CSVEGGRGTEAFF,TGCAGCGTTGAAGGTGGCCGGGGCACTGAAGCTTTCTTT
few,TRBJ1-2,TRBD1,TRBV19,CASRPTGGSYGYTF,TGTGCCAGTAGGCCTACAGGGGGCAGCTATGGCTACACCTTC
many,TRBJ2-1,TRBD2,TRBV6-4,CASSGTSGGVEEQFF,TGTGCCAGCAGTGGGACTAGCGGGGGGGTTGAGGAGCAGTTCTTC
.,TRBJ1-1,.,TRBV29-1,CSVTGRGNTEAFF,TGCAGCGTTACCGGGAGGGGGAACACTGAAGCTTTCTTT
.,TRBJ2-3,.,TRBV30,CAWSVFGFRVTQYF,TGTGCCTGGAGTGTATTTGGGTTCAGGGTCACGCAGTATTTT
.,TRBJ1-3,.,TRBV11-2,CASSLRQAFSGNTIYF,TGTGCCAGCAGCTTAAGACAGGCGTTCTCTGGAAACACCATATATTTT
.,TRBJ2-1,.,TRBV19,CASSTPKDRHADEQFF,TGTGCCAGTAGTACGCCGAAGGACAGACATGCTGATGAGCAGTTCTTC
.,TRBJ1-5,TRBD1,TRBV6-5,CASRPMTGVYQPQHF,TGTGCCAGCAGACCAATGACAGGGGTATACCAGCCCCAGCATTTT
.,TRBJ1-5,.,TRBV6-6,CASRLTDYSNQPQHF,TGTGCCAGCCGGTTGACAGATTATAGCAATCAGCCCCAGCATTTT